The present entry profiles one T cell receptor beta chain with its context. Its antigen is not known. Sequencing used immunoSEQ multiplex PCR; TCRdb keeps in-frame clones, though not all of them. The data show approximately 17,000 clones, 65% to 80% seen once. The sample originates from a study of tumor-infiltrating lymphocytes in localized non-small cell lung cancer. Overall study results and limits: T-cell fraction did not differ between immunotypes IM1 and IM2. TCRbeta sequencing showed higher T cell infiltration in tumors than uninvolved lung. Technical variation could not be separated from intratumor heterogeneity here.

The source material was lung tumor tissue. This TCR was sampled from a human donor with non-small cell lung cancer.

In DNA form, the CDR3 reads TGCGCCAGCAGCCGGCAGGTGGGACAGCCCCAGCATTTT. This translates into CASSRQVGQPQHF. The chain has TRBV4-1 and TRBJ1-5; unclear D gene. Germline values: CDR1 MGHRA, CDR2 YSYEKL. Trimming removed 4 bases at V and 7 bases at J, with 11 bases between. This CDR3 spans 13 amino acids.